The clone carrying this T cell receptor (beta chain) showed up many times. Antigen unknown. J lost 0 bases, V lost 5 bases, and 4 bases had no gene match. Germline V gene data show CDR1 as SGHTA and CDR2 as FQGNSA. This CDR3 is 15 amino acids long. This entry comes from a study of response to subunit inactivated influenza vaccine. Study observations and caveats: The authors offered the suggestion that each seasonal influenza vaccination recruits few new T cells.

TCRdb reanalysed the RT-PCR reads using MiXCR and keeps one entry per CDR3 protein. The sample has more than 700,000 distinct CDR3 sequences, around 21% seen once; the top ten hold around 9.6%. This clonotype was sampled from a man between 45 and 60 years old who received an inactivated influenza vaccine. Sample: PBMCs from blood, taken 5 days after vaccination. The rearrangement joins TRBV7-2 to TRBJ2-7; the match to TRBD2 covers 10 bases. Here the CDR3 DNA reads TGTGCCAGCAGCCCTAGCGGGGGTACCTCCTACGAGCAGTACTTC. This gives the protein CASSPSGGTSYEQYF.